This TCR beta chain was identified during a study of T cells in localized non-small cell lung cancer (dated by TCRdb to 2020 to 2022). Study-level background: The study analyzed T cell repertoires of 200 to 300 early-stage NSCLC patients, comparing tumors and uninvolved tumor-adjacent lungs. The mean age of the NSCLC patients was just over 65 years, with approximately 130 men and 100 to 110 women. The cohort was made up of fewer than 250 treatment-naive NSCLC patients whose localized lung tumors had been resected. What the authors observed across the whole study: The highest T cell clonality was observed in uninvolved tumor-adjacent lung, where clonality exceeded that of tumor, suggesting that antigenic responses were more focused in uninvolved tumor-adjacent lung. Longer overall survival was associated with higher blood T cell density, whereas shorter survival was associated with higher adjacent-lung clonality. Because multi-region sequencing of the tumors was not done, intratumor heterogeneity could not be ruled out. A median of around 50 of the top 100 tumor clones were detected in paired uninvolved adjacent lung, and 25 to 35 of these tumor clones were also found among the top 100 clones of the paired uninvolved adjacent lung. Since the design was exploratory, TCR variables were selected using unadjusted p-values with no false-discovery rate correction.

V and J lose 4 bases and 2 bases, and a span of 18 bases separates them. Per the germline V gene, LGHNA is the CDR1 and YSLEER is the CDR2. Taken from cysteine to phenylalanine, the CDR3 has 17 residues. Of all the DNA, just the CDR3 is kept, 51 bases in frame from base 1. TCR beta CDR3 regions were sequenced from DNA using the immunoSEQ Assay. In the source study's methods: T cell density was computed as TCR beta template counts normalized to usable DNA estimated by amplifying housekeeping genes. Richness was estimated using the preseqR package, with extrapolation to 400,000 templates for PBMC samples and to 120,000 templates for tissue samples. Clonality was taken to be one minus Pielou's evenness. To identify tissue-enriched TCRs, differential abundance testing was run on productive amino-acid clonotypes with a minimum total count of 5 and an alpha of 0.1. The Jaccard Index and the Morisita Overlap Index were used to measure how much the repertoires overlapped between compartments. GLIPH grouped TCR beta CDR3s together with public tetramer-defined viral CDR3s, and a viral motif had to include at least three viral sequences and also show V-gene enrichment. Not all clones reach the TCRdb copy of this immuneACCESS table, which keeps in-frame sequences only. Checked studies attribute under half of the gap to unresolved V genes and leave the rest unexplained. V and J calls and clone size are those listed in that table; D and trimming were worked out from the DNA. Recorded for this sample are 55,000 to 65,000 clones; about 87% of them occurred a single time. Roughly a fifth of the sample is in the top ten clones.

As to this clone: Its antigen is not yet known. Nothing much larger sits one base from this clone, and base qualities are not available.

At diagnosis, peripheral blood, uninvolved tumor-adjacent lung and tumor were collected and stored as a combination of fresh-frozen and FFPE material. Blood samples were analyzed as peripheral blood mononuclear cells for TCR repertoire profiling. Sequenced material: peripheral blood, taken before any cancer treatment. The V and J genes are TRBV4-3 and TRBJ1-5; TRBD1 is a possible D gene, resting on 5 matching bases. The sequence was collected from a man aged 40 to 70 with stage I squamous cell lung carcinoma. The CDR3 sequence is CASSLQTGTGGNQPQHF. The nucleotide sequence reads as follows: TGCGCCAGCAGCCTCCAAACCGGGACGGGCGGCAATCAGCCCCAGCATTTT.